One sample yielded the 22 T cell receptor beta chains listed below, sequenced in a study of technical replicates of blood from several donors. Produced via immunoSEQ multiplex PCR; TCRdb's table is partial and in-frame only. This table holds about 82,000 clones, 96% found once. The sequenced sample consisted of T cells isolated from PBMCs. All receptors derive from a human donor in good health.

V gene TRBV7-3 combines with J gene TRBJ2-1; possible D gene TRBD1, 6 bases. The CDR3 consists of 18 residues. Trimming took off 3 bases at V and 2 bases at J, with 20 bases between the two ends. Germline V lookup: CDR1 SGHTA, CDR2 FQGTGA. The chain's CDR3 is CASSFPRGAVGTYNEQFF. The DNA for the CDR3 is TGTGCCAGCAGCTTTCCCAGGGGCGCGGTGGGGACCTACAATGAGCAGTTCTTC.

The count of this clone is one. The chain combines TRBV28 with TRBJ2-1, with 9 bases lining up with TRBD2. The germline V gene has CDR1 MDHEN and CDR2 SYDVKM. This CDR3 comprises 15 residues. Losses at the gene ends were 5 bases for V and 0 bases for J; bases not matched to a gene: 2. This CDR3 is CASSLAGFSYNEQFF. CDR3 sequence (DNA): TGTGCCAGCAGTCTAGCGGGGTTCTCCTACAATGAGCAGTTCTTC.

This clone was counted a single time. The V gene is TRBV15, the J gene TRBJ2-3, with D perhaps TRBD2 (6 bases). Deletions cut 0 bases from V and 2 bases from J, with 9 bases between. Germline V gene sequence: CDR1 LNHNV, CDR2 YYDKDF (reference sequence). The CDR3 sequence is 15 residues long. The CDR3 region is CATSREGEDTDTQYF. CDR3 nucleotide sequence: TGTGCCACCAGCAGAGAGGGGGAGGACACAGATACGCAGTATTTT. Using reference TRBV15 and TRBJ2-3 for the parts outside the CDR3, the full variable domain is DAMVIQNPRYQVTQFGKPVTLSCSQTLNHNVMYWYQQKSSQAPKLLFHYYDKDFNNEADTPDNFQSRRPNTSFCFLDIRSPGLGDTAMYLCATSREGEDTDTQYFGPGTRLTVL.

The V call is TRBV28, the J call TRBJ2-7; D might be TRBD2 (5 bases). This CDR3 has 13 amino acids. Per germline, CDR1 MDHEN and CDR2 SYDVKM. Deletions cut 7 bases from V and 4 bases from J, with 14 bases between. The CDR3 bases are TGTGCCAGCACCGATCTCGGGGTTTACGAGCAGTACTTC. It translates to CASTDLGVYEQYF.

In nucleotides, the CDR3 is TGTGCCAGCAGCGGTCCTACACTGACATACAATGAGCAGTTCTTC. Protein product: CASSGPTLTYNEQFF. The chain combines TRBV9 with TRBJ2-1; D not certain. CDR1 and CDR2 from the germline V gene are SGDLS and YYNGEE. The CDR3 length is 15 residues. Trimming cost V 3 bases and J 4 bases, with 14 bases left between them.

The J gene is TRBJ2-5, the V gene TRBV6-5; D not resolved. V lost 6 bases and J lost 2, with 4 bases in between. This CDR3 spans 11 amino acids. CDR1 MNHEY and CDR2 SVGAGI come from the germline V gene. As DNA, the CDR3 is TGTGCCAGCAGCCAGCAAGAGACCCAGTACTTC. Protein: CASSQQETQYF.

The CDR3 coding sequence is TGCGCCAGCAGCTTGAAGGACAGTCCCTATGGCTACACCTTC. Translated, it gives CASSLKDSPYGYTF. The chain is built from TRBV5-1 and TRBJ1-2; tentative D call: TRBD1 (6 bases). The germline V gene has CDR1 SGHRS and CDR2 YFSETQ. Trimming took off 1 base at V and 4 bases at J, with 11 bases between the two ends. CDR3 length: 14 amino acids. The complete variable domain, with remaining parts taken from reference TRBV5-1 and TRBJ1-2, reads KAGVTQTPRYLIKTRGQQVTLSCSPISGHRSVSWYQQTPGQGLQFLFEYFSETQRNKGNFPGRFSGRQFSNSRSEMNVSTLELGDSALYLCASSLKDSPYGYTFGSGTRLTVV.

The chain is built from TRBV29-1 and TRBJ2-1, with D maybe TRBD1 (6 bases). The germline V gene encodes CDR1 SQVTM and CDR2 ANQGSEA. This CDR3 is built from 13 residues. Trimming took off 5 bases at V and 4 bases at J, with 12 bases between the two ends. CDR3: CSVRGGIYNEQFF. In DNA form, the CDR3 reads TGCAGCGTTAGAGGGGGAATATACAATGAGCAGTTCTTC.

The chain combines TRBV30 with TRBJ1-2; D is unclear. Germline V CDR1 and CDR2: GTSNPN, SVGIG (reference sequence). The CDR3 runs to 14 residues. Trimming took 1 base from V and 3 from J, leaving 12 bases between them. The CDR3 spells CAWSASWQDYGYTF. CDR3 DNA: TGTGCCTGGAGTGCCAGTTGGCAGGACTATGGCTACACCTTC.

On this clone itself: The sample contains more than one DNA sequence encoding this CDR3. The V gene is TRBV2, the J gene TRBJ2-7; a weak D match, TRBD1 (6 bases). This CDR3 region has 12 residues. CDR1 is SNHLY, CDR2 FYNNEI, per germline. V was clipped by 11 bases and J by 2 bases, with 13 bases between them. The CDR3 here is CASYRAPYEQYF. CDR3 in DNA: TGTGCCTCGTACAGGGCCCCCTACGAGCAGTACTTC.

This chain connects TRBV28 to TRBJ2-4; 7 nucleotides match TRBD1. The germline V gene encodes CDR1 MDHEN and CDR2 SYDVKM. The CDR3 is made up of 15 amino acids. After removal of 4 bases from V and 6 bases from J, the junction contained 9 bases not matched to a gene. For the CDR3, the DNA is TGTGCCAGCAGTTCCGACAGGGAGATAGGAAACATTCAGTACTTC. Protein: CASSSDREIGNIQYF.

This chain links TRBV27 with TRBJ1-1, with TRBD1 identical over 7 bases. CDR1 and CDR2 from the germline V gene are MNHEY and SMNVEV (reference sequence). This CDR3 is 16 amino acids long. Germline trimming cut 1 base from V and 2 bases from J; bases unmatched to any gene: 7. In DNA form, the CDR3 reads TGTGCCAGCAGTTTATATCACAGGGGACCTAACACTGAAGCTTTCTTT. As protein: CASSLYHRGPNTEAFF.

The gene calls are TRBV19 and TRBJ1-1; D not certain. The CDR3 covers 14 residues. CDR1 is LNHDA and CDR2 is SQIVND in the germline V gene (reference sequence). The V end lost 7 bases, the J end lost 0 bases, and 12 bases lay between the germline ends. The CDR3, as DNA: TGTGCCAGTATGGTGGCCTTTATGAACACTGAAGCTTTCTTT. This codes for CASMVAFMNTEAFF.

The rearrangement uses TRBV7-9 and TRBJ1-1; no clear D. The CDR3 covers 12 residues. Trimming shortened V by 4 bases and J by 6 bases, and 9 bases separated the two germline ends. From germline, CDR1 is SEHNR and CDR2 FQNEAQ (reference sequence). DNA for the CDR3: TGTGCCAGCAGCTCACTATTCGCTGAAGCTTTCTTT. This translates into CASSSLFAEAFF.

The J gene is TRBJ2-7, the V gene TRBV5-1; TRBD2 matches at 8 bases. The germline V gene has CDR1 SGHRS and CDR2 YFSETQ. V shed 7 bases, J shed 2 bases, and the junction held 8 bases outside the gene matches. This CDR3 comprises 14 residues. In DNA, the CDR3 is TGCGCCAGCGCCCCAACTAGCGGTCCCTACGAGCAGTACTTC. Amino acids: CASAPTSGPYEQYF. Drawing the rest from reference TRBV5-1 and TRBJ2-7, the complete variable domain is KAGVTQTPRYLIKTRGQQVTLSCSPISGHRSVSWYQQTPGQGLQFLFEYFSETQRNKGNFPGRFSGRQFSNSRSEMNVSTLELGDSALYLCASAPTSGPYEQYFGPGTRLTVT.

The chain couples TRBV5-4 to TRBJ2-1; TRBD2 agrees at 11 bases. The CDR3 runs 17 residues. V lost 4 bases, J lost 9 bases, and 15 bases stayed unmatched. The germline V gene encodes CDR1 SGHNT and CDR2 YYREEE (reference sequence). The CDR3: CASSPNLLAGAEGEQFF. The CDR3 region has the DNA TGTGCCAGCAGCCCAAACTTACTAGCGGGAGCGGAGGGTGAGCAGTTCTTC.

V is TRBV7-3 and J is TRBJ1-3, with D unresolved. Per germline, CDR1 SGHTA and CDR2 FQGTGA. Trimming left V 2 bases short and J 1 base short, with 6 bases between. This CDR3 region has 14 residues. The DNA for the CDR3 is TGTGCCAGCAGCTTAGCCGGGTCTGGAAACACCATATATTTT. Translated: CASSLAGSGNTIYF.

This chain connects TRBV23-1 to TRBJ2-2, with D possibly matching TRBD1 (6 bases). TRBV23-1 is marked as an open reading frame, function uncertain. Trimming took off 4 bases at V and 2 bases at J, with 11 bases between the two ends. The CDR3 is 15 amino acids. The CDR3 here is CASSPTGHNTGELFF. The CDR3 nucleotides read TGCGCCAGCAGTCCAACGGGACATAACACCGGGGAGCTGTTTTTT.

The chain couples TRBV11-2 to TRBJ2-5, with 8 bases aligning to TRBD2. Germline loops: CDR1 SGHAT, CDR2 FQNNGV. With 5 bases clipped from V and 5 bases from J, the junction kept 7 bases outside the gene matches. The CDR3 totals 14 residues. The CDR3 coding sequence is TGTGCCAGCAGCCGGACTAGCCTGGGGGAGACCCAGTACTTC. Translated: CASSRTSLGETQYF.

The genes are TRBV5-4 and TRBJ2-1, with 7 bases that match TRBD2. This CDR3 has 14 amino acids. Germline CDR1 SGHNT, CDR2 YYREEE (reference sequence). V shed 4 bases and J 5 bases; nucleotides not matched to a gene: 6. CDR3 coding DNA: TGTGCCAGCAGCCTCAAAGGGACTAACAATGAGCAGTTCTTC. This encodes CASSLKGTNNEQFF.

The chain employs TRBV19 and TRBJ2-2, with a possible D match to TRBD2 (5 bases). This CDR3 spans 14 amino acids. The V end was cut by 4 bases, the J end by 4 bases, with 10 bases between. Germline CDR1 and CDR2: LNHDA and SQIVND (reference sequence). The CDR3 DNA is TGTGCCAGTAGTAACGGGATACTCACCGGGGAGCTGTTTTTT. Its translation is CASSNGILTGELFF.

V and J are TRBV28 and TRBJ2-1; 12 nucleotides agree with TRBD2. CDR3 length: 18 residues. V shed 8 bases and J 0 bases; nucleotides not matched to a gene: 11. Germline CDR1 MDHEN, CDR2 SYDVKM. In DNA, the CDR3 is TGTGCCAGCTGCCCTAGCGGGAGGGCCAAGAGCTCCTACAATGAGCAGTTCTTC. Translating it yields CASCPSGRAKSSYNEQFF.